This TCR beta chain was captured by sequencing in a study of TIL therapy for anti-PD-1-resistant metastatic lung cancer. Study overall: A few tumors were EGFR-mutant and two were ALK-rearranged. Study-level points and caveats: Compared with baseline intratumoral T cells, expanded TIL cultures were more clonal and less diverse (around 5.9% vs 31%).

The germline V gene has CDR1 SEHNR and CDR2 FQNEAQ (reference sequence). This CDR3 comprises 14 residues. V trimming: 0 bases; J trimming: 8 bases; junction bases outside the gene matches: 6. The libraries were made with immunoSEQ v3. Clones were read by immunoSEQ multiplex PCR, and TCRdb kept only the in-frame ones, dropping some. This sample has about 100,000 clones, with about 71% found just once. Remarks on this clone: Its cognate antigen is unknown.

Time point of the sample: pre-treatment sample, taken before nivolumab and TIL therapy. The tumor samples were excised metastases, mostly pleural nodules or supraclavicular lymph nodes. The TCR comes from a person between 30 and 79 years old with non-small cell lung cancer. V is TRBV7-9 and J is TRBJ1-2; TRBD1 agrees at 7 bases. This specimen consisted of tumor tissue, obtained at baseline. The CDR3 nucleotides read TGTGCCAGCAGCTTAGCCGGGACAGAGGGCGGCTACACCTTC. Encoded protein: CASSLAGTEGGYTF.